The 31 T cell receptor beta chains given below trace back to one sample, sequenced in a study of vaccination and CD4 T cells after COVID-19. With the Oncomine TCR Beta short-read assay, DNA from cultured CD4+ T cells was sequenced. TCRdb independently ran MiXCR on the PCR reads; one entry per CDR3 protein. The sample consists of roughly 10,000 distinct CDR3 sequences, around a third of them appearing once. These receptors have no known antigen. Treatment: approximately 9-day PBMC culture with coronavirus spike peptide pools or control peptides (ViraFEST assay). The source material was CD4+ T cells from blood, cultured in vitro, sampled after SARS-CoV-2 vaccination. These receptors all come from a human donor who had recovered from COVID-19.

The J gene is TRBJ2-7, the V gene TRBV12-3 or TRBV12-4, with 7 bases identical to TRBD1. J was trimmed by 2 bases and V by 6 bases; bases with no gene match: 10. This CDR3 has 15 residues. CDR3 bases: TGTGCCAGCAGGCCTTCGACAGGGAAGCCCTACGAGCAGTACTTC. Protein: CASRPSTGKPYEQYF.

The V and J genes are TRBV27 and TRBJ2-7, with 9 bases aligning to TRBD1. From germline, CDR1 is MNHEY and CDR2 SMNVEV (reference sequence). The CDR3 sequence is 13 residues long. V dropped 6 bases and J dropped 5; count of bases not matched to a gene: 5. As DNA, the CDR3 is TGTGCCAGCAGAACGGACAGGGGCCACGAGCAGTACTTC. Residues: CASRTDRGHEQYF.

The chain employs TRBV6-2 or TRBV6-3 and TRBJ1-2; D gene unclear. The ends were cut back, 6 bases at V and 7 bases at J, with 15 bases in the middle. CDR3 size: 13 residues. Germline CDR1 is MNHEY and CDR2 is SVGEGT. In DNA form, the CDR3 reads TGTGCCAGCAGCGAACGACTTGTGGGTGGCTACACCTTC. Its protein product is CASSERLVGGYTF.

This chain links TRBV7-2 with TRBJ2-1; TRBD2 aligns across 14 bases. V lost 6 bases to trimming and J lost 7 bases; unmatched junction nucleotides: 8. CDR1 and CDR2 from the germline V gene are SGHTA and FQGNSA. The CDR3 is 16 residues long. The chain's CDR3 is CASSSEGLAGVNEQFF. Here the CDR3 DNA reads TGTGCCAGCAGTTCGGAGGGACTAGCGGGAGTAAATGAGCAGTTCTTC.

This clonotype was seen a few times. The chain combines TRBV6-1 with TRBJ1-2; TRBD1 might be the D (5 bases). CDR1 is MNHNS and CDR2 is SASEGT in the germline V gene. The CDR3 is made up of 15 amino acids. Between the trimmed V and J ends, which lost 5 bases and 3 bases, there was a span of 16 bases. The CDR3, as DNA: TGTGCCAGCAGTAGGGGCAGGGTTTCGGACTATGGCTACACCTTC. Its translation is CASSRGRVSDYGYTF.

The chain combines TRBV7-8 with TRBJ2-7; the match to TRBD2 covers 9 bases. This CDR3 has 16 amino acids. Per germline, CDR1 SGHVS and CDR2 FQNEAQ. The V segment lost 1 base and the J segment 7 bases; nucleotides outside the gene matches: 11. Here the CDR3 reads CASSLGGLAGVSEQYF. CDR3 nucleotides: TGTGCCAGCAGCTTAGGGGGATTAGCGGGAGTTAGTGAGCAGTACTTC.

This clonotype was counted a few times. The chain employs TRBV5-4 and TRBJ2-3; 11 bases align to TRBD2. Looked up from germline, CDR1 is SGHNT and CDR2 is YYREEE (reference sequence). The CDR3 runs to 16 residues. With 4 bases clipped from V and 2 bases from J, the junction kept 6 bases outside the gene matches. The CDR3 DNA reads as TGTGCCAGCAGCGGGACTAGCGGAGGGTACACAGATACGCAGTATTTT. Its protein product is CASSGTSGGYTDTQYF.

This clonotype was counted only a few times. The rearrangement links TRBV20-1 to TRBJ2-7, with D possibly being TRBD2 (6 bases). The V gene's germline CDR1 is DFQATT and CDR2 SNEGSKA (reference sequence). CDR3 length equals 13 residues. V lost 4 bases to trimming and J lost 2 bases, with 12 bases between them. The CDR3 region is CSATSERPYEQYF. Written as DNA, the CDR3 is TGCAGTGCTACTAGCGAAAGACCCTACGAGCAGTACTTC.

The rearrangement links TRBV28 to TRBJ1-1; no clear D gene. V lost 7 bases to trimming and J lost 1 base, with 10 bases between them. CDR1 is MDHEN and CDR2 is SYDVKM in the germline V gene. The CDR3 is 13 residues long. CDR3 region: CASIFRRNTEAFF. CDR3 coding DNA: TGTGCCAGCATCTTCCGACGGAACACTGAAGCTTTCTTT.

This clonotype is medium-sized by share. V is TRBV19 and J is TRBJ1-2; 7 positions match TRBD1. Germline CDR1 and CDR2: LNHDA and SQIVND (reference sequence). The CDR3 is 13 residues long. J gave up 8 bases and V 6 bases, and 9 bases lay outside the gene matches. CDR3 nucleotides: TGTGCCAGTAGAAGGGGCAGGGGGGCAGGCTACACCTTC. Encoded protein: CASRRGRGAGYTF.

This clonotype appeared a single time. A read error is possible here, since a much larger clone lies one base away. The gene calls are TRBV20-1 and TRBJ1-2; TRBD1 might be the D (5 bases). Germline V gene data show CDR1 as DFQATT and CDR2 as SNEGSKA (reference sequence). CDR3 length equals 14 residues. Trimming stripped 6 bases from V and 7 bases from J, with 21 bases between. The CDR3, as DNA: TGCAGTGCCGCTGGGGCGGCCCCCTCGTTTGGCTACACCTTC. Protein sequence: CSAAGAAPSFGYTF.

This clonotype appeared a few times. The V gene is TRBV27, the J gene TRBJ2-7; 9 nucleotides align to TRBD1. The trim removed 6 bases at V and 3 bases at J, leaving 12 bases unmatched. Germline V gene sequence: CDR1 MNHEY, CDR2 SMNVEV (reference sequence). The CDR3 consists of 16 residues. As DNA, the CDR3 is TGTGCCAGCAGGTCCTTGGGGACAGGGAAGTTCTACGAGCAGTACTTC. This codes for CASRSLGTGKFYEQYF.

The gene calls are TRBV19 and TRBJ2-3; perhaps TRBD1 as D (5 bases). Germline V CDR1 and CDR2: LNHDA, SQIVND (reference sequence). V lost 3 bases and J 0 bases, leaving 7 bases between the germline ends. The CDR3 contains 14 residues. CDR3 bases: TGTGCCAGTAGTATTAGACAGAGCACAGATACGCAGTATTTT. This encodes CASSIRQSTDTQYF. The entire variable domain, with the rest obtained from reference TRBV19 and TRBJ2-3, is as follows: DGGITQSPKYLFRKEGQNVTLSCEQNLNHDAMYWYRQDPGQGLRLIYYSQIVNDFQKGDIAEGYSVSREKKESFPLTVTSAQKNPTAFYLCASSIRQSTDTQYFGPGTRLTVL.

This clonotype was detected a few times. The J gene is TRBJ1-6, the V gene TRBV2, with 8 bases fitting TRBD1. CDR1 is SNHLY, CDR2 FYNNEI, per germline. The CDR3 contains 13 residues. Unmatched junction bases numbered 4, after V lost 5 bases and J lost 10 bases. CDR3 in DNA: TGTGCCAGCAGTTTGACAGGGGAATCACCCCTCCACTTT. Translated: CASSLTGESPLHF.

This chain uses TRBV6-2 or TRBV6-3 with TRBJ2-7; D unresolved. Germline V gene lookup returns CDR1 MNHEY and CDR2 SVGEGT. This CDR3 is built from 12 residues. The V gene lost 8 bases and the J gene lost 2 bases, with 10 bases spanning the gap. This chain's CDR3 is CASSNRPYEQYF. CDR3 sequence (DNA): TGTGCCAGCTCTAACAGACCCTACGAGCAGTACTTC.

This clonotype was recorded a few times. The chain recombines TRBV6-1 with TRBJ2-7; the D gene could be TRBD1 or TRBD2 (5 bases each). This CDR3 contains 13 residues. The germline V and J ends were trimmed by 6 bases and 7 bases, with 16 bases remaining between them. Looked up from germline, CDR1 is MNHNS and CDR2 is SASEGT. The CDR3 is CASRRDPVREQYF. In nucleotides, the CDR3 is TGTGCCAGCAGACGGGACCCCGTCCGGGAGCAGTACTTC.

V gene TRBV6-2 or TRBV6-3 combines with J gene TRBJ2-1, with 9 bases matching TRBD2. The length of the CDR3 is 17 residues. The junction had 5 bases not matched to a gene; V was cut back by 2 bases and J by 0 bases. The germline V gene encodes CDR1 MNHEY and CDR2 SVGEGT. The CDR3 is CASSYVAGGSSYNEQFF. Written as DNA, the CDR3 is TGTGCCAGCAGTTACGTTGCGGGGGGGAGCTCCTACAATGAGCAGTTCTTC.

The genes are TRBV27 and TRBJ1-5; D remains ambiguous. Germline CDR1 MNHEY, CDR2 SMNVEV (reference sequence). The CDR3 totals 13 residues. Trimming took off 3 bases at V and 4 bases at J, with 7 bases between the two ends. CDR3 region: CASSLVVNQPQHF. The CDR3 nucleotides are TGTGCCAGCAGTTTGGTCGTTAATCAGCCCCAGCATTTT.

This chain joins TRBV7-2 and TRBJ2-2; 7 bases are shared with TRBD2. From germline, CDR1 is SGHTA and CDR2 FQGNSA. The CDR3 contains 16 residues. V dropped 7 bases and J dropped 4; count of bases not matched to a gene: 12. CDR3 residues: CASTQGGRVTTGELFF. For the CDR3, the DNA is TGTGCCAGCACCCAGGGAGGGCGGGTCACCACCGGGGAGCTGTTTTTT.

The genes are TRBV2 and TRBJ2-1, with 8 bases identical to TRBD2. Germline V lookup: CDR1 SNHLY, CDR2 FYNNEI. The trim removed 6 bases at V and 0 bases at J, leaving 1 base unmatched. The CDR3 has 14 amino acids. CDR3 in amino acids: CASRLAVSYNEQFF. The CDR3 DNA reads TGTGCCAGCAGACTAGCGGTCTCCTACAATGAGCAGTTCTTC.

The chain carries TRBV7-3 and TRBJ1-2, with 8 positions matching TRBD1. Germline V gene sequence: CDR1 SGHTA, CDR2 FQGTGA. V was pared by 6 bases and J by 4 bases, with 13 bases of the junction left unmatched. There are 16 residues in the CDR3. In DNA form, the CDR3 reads TGTGCCAGCAGTTTACAGGGGGGGGGGACTACCTATGGCTACACCTTC. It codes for CASSLQGGGTTYGYTF.

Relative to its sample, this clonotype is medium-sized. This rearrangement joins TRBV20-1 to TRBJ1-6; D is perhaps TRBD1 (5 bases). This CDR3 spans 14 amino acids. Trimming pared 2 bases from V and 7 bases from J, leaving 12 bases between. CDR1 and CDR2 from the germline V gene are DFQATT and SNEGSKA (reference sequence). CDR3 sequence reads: CSARKGLLNSPLHF. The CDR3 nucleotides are TGCAGTGCTAGAAAGGGGCTCCTAAATTCACCCCTCCACTTT.

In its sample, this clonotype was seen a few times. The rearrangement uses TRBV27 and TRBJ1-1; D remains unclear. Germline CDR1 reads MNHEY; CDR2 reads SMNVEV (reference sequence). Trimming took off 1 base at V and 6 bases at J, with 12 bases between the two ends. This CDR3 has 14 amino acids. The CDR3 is CASSLFPGWPEAFF. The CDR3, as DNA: TGTGCCAGCAGTTTATTTCCAGGTTGGCCTGAAGCTTTCTTT.

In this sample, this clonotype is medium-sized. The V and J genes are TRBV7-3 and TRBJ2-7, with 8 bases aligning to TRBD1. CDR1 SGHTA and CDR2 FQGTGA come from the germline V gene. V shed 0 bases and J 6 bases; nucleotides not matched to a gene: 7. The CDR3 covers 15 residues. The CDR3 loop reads CASSLTGQGIGEQYF. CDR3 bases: TGTGCCAGCAGCTTAACCGGACAGGGTATTGGCGAGCAGTACTTC. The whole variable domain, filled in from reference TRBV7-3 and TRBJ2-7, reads GAGVSQTPSNKVTEKGKYVELRCDPISGHTALYWYRQSLGQGPEFLIYFQGTGAADDSGLPNDRFFAVRPEGSVSTLKIQRTERGDSAVYLCASSLTGQGIGEQYFGPGTRLTVT.

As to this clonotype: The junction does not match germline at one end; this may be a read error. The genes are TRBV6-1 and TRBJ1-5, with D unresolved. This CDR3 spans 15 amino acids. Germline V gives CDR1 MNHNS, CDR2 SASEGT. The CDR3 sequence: CASSTSGGGNQSQHF. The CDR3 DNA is TGTGCCAGCAGTACTTCAGGAGGAGGCAATCAGTCCCAGCATTTT.

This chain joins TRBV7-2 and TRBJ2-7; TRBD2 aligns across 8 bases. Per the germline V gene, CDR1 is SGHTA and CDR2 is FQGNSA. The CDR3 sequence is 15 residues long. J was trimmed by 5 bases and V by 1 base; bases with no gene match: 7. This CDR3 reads CASSLGGAGGDEQYF. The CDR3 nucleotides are TGTGCCAGCAGCTTAGGAGGGGCCGGGGGGGACGAGCAGTACTTC.

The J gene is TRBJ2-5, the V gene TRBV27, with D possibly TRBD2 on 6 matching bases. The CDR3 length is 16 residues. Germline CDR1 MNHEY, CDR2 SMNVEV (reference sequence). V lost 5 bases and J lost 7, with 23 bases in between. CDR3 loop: CASSPLITTGDGTQYF. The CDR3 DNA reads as TGTGCCAGCAGTCCCCTTATAACAACGGGGGATGGGACCCAGTACTTC.

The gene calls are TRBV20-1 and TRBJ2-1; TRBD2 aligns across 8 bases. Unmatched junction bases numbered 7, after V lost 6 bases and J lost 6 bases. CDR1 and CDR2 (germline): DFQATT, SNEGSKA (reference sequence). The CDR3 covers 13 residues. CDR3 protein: CSASSGGPNEQFF. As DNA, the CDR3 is TGCAGTGCCTCGAGCGGGGGCCCCAATGAGCAGTTCTTC.

The CDR3 region is CASSHQNTKQFF. CDR3 nucleotide sequence: TGTGCCAGCAGCCACCAGAATACCAAGCAGTTCTTC. The chain is built from TRBV28 and TRBJ2-1, with D hard to call. CDR1 and CDR2 (germline): MDHEN, SYDVKM. This CDR3 spans 12 amino acids. Trimming cost V 6 bases and J 11 bases, with 14 bases left between them.

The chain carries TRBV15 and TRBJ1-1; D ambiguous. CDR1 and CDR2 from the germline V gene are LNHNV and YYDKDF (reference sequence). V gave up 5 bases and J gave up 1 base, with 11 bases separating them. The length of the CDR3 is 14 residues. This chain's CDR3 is CATSAMMSNTEAFF. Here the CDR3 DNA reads TGTGCCACCAGCGCTATGATGTCGAACACTGAAGCTTTCTTT.

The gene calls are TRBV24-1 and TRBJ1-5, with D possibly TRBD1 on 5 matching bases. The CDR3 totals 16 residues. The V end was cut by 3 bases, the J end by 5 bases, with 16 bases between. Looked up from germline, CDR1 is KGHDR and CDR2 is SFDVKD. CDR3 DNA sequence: TGTGCCACCAGTGATGGGGCCTTCGGGCCAGATCAGCCCCAGCATTTT. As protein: CATSDGAFGPDQPQHF.